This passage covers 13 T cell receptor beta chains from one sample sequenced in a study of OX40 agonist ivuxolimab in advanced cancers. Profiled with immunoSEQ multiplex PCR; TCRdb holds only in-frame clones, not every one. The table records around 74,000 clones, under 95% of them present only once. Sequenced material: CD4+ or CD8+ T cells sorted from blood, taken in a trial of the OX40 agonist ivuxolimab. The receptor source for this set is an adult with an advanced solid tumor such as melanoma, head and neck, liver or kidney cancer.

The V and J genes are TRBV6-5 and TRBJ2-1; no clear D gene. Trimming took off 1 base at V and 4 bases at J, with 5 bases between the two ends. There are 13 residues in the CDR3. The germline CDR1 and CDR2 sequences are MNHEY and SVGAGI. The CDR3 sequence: CASSYYVYNEQFF. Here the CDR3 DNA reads TGTGCCAGCAGTTACTACGTTTACAATGAGCAGTTCTTC.

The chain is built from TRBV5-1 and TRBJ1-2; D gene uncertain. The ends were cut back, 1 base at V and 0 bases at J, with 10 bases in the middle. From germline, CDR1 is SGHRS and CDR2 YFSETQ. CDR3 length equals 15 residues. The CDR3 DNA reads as TGCGCCAGCAGCTTGTGGCTCCCGGCTAACTATGGCTACACCTTC. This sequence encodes CASSLWLPANYGYTF. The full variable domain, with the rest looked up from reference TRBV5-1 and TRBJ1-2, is KAGVTQTPRYLIKTRGQQVTLSCSPISGHRSVSWYQQTPGQGLQFLFEYFSETQRNKGNFPGRFSGRQFSNSRSEMNVSTLELGDSALYLCASSLWLPANYGYTFGSGTRLTVV.

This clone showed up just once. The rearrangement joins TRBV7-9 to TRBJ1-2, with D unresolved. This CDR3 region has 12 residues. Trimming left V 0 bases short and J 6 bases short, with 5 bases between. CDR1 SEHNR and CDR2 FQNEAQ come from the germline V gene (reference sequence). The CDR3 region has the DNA TGTGCCAGCAGCTTAGCGTCCGATGGCTACACCTTC. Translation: CASSLASDGYTF.

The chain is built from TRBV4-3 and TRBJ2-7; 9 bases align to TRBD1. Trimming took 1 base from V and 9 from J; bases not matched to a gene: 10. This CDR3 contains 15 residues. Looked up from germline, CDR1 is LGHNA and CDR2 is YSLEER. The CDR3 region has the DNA TGCGCCAGCAGCCAAGGGACAGGGGCCTATACAGGGCAGTACTTC. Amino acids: CASSQGTGAYTGQYF.

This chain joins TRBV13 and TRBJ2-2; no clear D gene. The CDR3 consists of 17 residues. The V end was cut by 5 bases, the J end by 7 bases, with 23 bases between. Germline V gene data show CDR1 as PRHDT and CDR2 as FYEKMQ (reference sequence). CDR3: CASSASLTGPVGGELFF. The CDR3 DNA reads TGTGCCAGCAGCGCCTCCCTTACCGGACCAGTGGGCGGGGAGCTGTTTTTT.

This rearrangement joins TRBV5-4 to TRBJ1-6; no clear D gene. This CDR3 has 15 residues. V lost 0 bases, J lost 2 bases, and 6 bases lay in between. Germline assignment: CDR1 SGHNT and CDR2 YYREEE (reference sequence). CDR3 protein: CASSLEGPYNSPLHF. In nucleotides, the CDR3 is TGTGCCAGCAGCTTGGAAGGCCCCTATAATTCACCCCTCCACTTT.

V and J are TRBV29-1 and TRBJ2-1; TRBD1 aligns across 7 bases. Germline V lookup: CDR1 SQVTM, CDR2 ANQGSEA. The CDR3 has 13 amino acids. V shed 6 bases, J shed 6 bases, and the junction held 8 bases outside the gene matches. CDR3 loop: CSVTGTAVNEQFF. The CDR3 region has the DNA TGCAGCGTCACCGGGACAGCAGTCAATGAGCAGTTCTTC.

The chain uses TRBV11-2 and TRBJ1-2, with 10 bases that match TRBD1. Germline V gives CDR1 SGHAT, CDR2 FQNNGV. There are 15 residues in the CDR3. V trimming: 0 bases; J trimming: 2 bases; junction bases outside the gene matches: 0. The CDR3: CASSLEGQGNYGYTF. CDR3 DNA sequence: TGTGCCAGCAGCTTAGAGGGACAGGGGAACTATGGCTACACCTTC.

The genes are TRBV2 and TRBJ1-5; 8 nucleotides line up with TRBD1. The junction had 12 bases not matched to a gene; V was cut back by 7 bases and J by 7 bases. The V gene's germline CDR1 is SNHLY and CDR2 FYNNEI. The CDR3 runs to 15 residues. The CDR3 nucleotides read TGTGCCAGCACCGCTCCAGGACAGGGTATACAGCCCCAGCATTTT. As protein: CASTAPGQGIQPQHF.

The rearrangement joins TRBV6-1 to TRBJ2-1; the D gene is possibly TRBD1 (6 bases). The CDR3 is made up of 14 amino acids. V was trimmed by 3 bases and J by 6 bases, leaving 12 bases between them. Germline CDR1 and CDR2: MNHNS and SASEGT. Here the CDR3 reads CASSDEGEGNEQFF. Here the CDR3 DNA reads TGTGCCAGCAGTGATGAGGGGGAAGGCAATGAGCAGTTCTTC.

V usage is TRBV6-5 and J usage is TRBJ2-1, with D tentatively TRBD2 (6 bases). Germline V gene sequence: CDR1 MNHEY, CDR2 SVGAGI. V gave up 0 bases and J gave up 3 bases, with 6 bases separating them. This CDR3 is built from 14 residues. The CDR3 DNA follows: TGTGCCAGCAGTTACTCGGAGGGCTACAATGAGCAGTTCTTC. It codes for CASSYSEGYNEQFF.

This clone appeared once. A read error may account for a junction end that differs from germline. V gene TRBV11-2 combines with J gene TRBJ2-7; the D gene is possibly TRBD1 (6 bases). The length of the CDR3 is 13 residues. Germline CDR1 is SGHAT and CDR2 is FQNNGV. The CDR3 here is CASSPGQTYEQYF. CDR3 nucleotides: TGTGCCAGCAGCCCTGGACAGACCTATGAGCAGTACTTC.

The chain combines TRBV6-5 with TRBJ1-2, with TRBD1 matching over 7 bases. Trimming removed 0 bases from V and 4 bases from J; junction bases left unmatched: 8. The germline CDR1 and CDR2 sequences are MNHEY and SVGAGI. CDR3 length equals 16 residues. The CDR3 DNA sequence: TGTGCCAGCAGTTACTCAGAAGGCGACAGGGCCTATGGCTACACCTTC. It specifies CASSYSEGDRAYGYTF.